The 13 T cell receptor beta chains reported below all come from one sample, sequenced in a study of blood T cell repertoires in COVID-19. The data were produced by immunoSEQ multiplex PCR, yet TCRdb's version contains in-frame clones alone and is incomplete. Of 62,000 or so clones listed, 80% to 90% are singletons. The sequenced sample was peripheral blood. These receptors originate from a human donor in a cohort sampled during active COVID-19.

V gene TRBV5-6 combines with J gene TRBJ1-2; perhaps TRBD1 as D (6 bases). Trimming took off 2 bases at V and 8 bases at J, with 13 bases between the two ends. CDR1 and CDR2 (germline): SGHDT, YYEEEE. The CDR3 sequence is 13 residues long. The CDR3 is CASSFARGGGYTF. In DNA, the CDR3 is TGTGCCAGCAGCTTCGCCAGGGGCGGGGGCTACACCTTC.

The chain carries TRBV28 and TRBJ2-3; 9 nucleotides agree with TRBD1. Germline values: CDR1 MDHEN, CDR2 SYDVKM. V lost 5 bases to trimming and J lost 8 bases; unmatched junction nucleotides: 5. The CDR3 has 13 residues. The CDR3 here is CASSLPGQGTQYF. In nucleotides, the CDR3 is TGTGCCAGCAGTCTCCCGGGACAGGGTACGCAGTATTTT.

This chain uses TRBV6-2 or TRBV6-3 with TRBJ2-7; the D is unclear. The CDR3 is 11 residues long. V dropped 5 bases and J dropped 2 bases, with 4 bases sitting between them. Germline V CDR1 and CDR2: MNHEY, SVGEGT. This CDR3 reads CASSQTYEQYF. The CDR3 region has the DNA TGTGCCAGCAGTCAGACCTACGAGCAGTACTTC.

In DNA form, the CDR3 reads TGTGCCATCAGTTCCTCGACAGGGGGCGAATACGAGCAGTACTTC. It encodes CAISSSTGGEYEQYF. The chain employs TRBV10-3 and TRBJ2-7, with 10 bases aligning to TRBD1. CDR3 length: 15 amino acids. Trimming took 5 bases from V and 4 from J; bases not matched to a gene: 8. Looked up from germline, CDR1 is ENHRY and CDR2 is SYGVKD.

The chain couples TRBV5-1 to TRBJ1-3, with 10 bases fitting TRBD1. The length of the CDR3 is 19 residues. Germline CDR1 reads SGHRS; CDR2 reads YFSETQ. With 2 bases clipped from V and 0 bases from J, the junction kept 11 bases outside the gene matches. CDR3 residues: CASSLGTGAPRGSGNTIYF. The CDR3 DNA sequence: TGCGCCAGCAGCTTAGGGACAGGGGCCCCGCGGGGCTCTGGAAACACCATATATTTT.

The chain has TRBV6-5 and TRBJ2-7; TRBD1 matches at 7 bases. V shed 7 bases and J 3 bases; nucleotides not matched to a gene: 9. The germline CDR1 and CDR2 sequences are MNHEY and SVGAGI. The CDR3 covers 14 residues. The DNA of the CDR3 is TGTGCCAGCAATCTACAGGGGAAAGGCTACGAGCAGTACTTC. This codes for CASNLQGKGYEQYF.

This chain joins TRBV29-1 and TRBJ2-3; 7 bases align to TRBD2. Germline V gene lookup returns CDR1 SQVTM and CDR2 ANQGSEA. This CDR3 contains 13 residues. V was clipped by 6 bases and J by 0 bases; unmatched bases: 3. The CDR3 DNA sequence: TGCAGCGTCGTAGCGGGTAGCACAGATACGCAGTATTTT. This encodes CSVVAGSTDTQYF.

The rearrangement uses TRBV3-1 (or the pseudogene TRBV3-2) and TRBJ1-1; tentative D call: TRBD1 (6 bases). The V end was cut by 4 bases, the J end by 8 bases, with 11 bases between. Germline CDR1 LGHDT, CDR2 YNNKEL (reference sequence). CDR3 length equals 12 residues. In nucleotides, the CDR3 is TGTGCCAGCAGCCTTGGGACATGGGAAGCTTTCTTT. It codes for CASSLGTWEAFF.

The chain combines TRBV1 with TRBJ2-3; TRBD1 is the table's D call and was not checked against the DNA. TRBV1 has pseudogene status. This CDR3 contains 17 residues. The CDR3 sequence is CTSSQPRDRENTDTQYF. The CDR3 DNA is TGCACCAGCAGCCAACCCCGGGACAGGGAGAACACAGATACGCAGTATTTT.

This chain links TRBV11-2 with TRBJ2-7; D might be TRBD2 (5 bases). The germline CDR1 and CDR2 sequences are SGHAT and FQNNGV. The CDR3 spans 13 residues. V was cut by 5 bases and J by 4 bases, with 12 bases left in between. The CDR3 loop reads CASSPTGRYEQYF. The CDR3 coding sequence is TGTGCCAGCAGCCCCACGGGAAGATACGAGCAGTACTTC.

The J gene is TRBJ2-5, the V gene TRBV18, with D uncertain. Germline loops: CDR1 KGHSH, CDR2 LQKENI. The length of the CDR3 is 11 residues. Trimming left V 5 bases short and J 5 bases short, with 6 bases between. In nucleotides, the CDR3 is TGTGCCAGCTCAGCTATGGAGACCCAGTACTTC. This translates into CASSAMETQYF.

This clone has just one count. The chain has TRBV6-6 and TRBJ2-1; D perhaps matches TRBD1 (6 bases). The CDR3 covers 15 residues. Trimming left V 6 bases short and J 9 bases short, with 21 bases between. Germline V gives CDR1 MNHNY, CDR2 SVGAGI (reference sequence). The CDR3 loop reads CASRLSLQGASEQFF. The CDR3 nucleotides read TGTGCCAGCAGATTAAGTCTACAGGGAGCCAGTGAGCAGTTCTTC.

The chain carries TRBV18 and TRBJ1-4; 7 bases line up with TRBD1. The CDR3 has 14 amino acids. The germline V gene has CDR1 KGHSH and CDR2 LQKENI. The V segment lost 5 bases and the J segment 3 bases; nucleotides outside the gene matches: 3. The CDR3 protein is CASSSGQANEKLFF. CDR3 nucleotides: TGTGCCAGCTCATCTGGACAGGCTAATGAAAAACTGTTTTTT.